The source of this T cell receptor beta chain is a study of T cell changes during pregnancy in multiple sclerosis. The data were produced by immunoSEQ multiplex PCR, yet TCRdb's version contains in-frame clones alone and is incomplete. Among roughly 48,000 clones listed, 85% to 95% were seen once. The CDR3 consists of 15 residues. Trimming stripped 2 bases from V and 3 bases from J, with 11 bases between. In germline, CDR1 is SQVTM, CDR2 ANQGSEA. This receptor was taken from a female donor with multiple sclerosis, enrolled in a pregnancy study. This rearrangement joins TRBV29-1 to TRBJ2-6; the D is unclear. The sample in question was CD8+ T cells from peripheral blood mononuclear cells, obtained in the first trimester of pregnancy. The CDR3 DNA reads TGCAGCGTTGAATTACACCTTCTTGGGGCCAACGTCCTGACTTTC. It specifies CSVELHLLGANVLTF.